One sample yielded the 25 T cell receptor beta chains listed below, sequenced in a study of T cell repertoires in cytomegalovirus infection. From the reads, TCRdb called clonotypes with MiXCR, one entry per CDR3 protein. The data contain fewer than 60,000 distinct CDR3 sequences, around 20% of them seen just once; the ten biggest clones take up 80%. No antigens are known for them. Sequencing was performed on CD8+ T cells from cultured PBMCs, taken from culture after CMV antigen stimulation. Source of these receptors: a human donor in good health (CMV status not recorded). Some clones in this sample may be carry-over from other donors' samples.

This clonotype was counted at least ten times. The V and J genes are TRBV14 and TRBJ2-7; the D is unclear. V lost 5 bases and J 2 bases, leaving 7 bases between the germline ends. Germline V gene lookup returns CDR1 SGHDN and CDR2 FVKESK. CDR3 size: 12 residues. CDR3 region: CASSGHTYEQYF. CDR3 nucleotide sequence: TGTGCCAGCAGCGGCCACACCTACGAGCAGTACTTC.

The gene calls are TRBV10-2 and TRBJ2-6; no reliable D call. The CDR3 extends over 17 amino acids. With 0 bases removed from V and 2 bases from J, the gap between germline ends came to 11 bases. CDR1 is WSHSY and CDR2 is SAAADI in the germline V gene. CDR3 loop: CASSESTRKTGANVLTF. The CDR3, as DNA: TGCGCCAGCAGTGAGTCGACCCGGAAAACTGGGGCCAACGTCCTGACTTTC.

The chain is built from TRBV2 and TRBJ1-1; D is unresolved. The CDR3 covers 13 residues. The germline CDR1 and CDR2 sequences are SNHLY and FYNNEI. Trimming removed 3 bases at V and 8 bases at J, with 13 bases between. For the CDR3, the DNA is TGTGCCAGCAGTGACAAAATTACGGACGAAGCTTTCTTT. It codes for CASSDKITDEAFF.

This clonotype was observed a handful of times. The V gene is TRBV5-5, the J gene TRBJ1-2; D remains unclear. The CDR3 runs to 11 residues. CDR1 is SGHKS, CDR2 YYEKEE, per germline (reference sequence). V shed 4 bases and J shed 8 bases, with 9 bases lying between them. The CDR3 loop reads CASSLNPGYTF. As DNA, the CDR3 is TGTGCCAGCAGCCTCAATCCGGGCTACACCTTC.

The table lists this clonotype with a few counts. The rearrangement links TRBV9 to TRBJ2-3; no clear D. This CDR3 has 13 residues. Germline V lookup: CDR1 SGDLS, CDR2 YYNGEE. V lost 3 bases to trimming and J lost 2 bases, with 7 bases between them. This CDR3 is CASSAVATDTQYF. CDR3 nucleotide sequence: TGTGCCAGCAGCGCCGTAGCCACAGATACGCAGTATTTT.

V usage is TRBV29-1 and J usage is TRBJ2-3; TRBD1 matches 8 bases. Germline V gene sequence: CDR1 SQVTM, CDR2 ANQGSEA. The CDR3 has 15 residues. J lost 2 bases, V lost 1 base, and 5 bases had no gene match. For the CDR3, the DNA is TGCAGCGTTGAAGGGGTGGGACAGGCCACAGATACGCAGTATTTT. This gives the protein CSVEGVGQATDTQYF.

This clonotype was seen a few times. The V and J genes are TRBV7-9 and TRBJ1-2, with 7 bases aligning to TRBD1. The V and J ends lost 1 base and 11 bases, in that order; junction bases with no gene match: 10. This CDR3 is built from 14 residues. Germline-derived CDR1 and CDR2 are SEHNR and FQNEAQ (reference sequence). CDR3 sequence: CASSLVSGTADYTF. CDR3 bases: TGTGCCAGCAGCTTAGTCTCCGGGACAGCGGATTACACCTTC.

Only a few counts were recorded for this clonotype. The chain recombines TRBV11-2 with TRBJ1-5, with 7 positions matching TRBD1. J lost 3 bases, V lost 5 bases, and 7 bases had no gene match. Germline CDR1 SGHAT, CDR2 FQNNGV. The CDR3 spans 15 residues. The CDR3 DNA reads TGTGCCAGCAGCCTCGGACAGGCCAACAATCAGCCCCAGCATTTT. The encoded protein is CASSLGQANNQPQHF.

J is TRBJ1-6 and V is TRBV28; D is undetermined. Germline assignment: CDR1 MDHEN and CDR2 SYDVKM. CDR3 length equals 13 residues. Trimming took off 8 bases at V and 4 bases at J, with 9 bases between the two ends. CDR3 in DNA: TGTGCCAGCTCTACCTTGTATAATTCACCCCTCCACTTT. Protein: CASSTLYNSPLHF. Full variable domain (rest looked up from reference TRBV28 and TRBJ1-6): DVKVTQSSRYLVKRTGEKVFLECVQDMDHENMFWYRQDPGLGLRLIYFSYDVKMKEKGDIPEGYSVSREKKERFSLILESASTNQTSMYLCASSTLYNSPLHFGNGTRLTVT.

V is TRBV6-2 or TRBV6-3 and J is TRBJ1-1; D is ambiguous. This CDR3 is built from 16 residues. Germline loops: CDR1 MNHEY, CDR2 SVGEGT. Trimming removed 11 bases from V and 4 bases from J, with 26 bases in between. CDR3 nucleotide sequence: TGTGCCCGCATTAAAGAAAAACGTGATGAAAGCACTGAAGCTTTCTTT. Translation gives CARIKEKRDESTEAFF.

A few counts support this clonotype. J is TRBJ1-5 and V is TRBV12-3 or TRBV12-4; 9 nucleotides match TRBD1. The CDR3 loop spans 13 amino acids. V shed 6 bases, J shed 4 bases, and the junction held 1 base outside the gene matches. CDR3 region: CASRGQGNQPQHF. CDR3 nucleotide sequence: TGTGCCAGCAGGGGACAGGGAAATCAGCCCCAGCATTTT.

This chain joins TRBV7-2 and TRBJ2-5, with D uncertain. This CDR3 comprises 13 residues. The V end lost 1 base, the J end lost 5 bases, and 8 bases lay between the germline ends. In germline, CDR1 is SGHTA, CDR2 FQGNSA. The CDR3 DNA is TGTGCCAGCAGCTTAGTACACTTGGAGACCCAGTACTTC. The encoded protein is CASSLVHLETQYF.

This clonotype was counted ten times or more. This chain joins TRBV28 and TRBJ2-7; D could derive from TRBD1 or TRBD2 (5 bases each). The V gene's germline CDR1 is MDHEN and CDR2 SYDVKM. The CDR3 contains 17 residues. V dropped 4 bases and J dropped 0 bases, with 19 bases sitting between them. CDR3 DNA sequence: TGTGCCAGCAGTTCAATCATTACAATGGGGGTCTCCTACGAGCAGTACTTC. Its protein is CASSSIITMGVSYEQYF.

The V and J genes are TRBV27 and TRBJ2-2, with 7 bases matching TRBD1. The CDR3 runs 16 residues. Losses at the gene ends were 8 bases for V and 3 bases for J; bases not matched to a gene: 12. Germline CDR1 reads MNHEY; CDR2 reads SMNVEV (reference sequence). CDR3 sequence reads: CASGFRQGRDTGELFF. CDR3 nucleotides: TGTGCCAGCGGCTTCAGACAGGGTCGGGACACCGGGGAGCTGTTTTTT.

There are many counts of this clonotype. The chain is built from TRBV7-8 and TRBJ2-7, with D possibly matching TRBD1 (6 bases). The V gene lost 3 bases and the J gene lost 5 bases, with 14 bases spanning the gap. CDR3 length: 14 residues. Germline-derived CDR1 and CDR2 are SGHVS and FQNEAQ. CDR3 sequence: CASSFDRPGDEQYF. CDR3 coding DNA: TGTGCCAGCAGCTTCGACAGGCCCGGGGACGAGCAGTACTTC.

In this sample, this clonotype turned up a few times. CDR3 nucleotides: TGCGCCAGCAGCCAAGATCGGGGGGGGACAGATACGCAGTATTTT. Translation: CASSQDRGGTDTQYF. The V gene is TRBV4-1, the J gene TRBJ2-3, with 8 nucleotides matching TRBD2. The CDR3 length is 15 residues. Germline V gene data show CDR1 as MGHRA and CDR2 as YSYEKL. With 0 bases clipped from V and 3 bases from J, the junction kept 2 bases outside the gene matches.

The V and J genes are TRBV7-2 and TRBJ1-5; D not resolved. CDR3 length: 15 residues. Germline loops: CDR1 SGHTA, CDR2 FQGNSA. The germline V and J ends were trimmed by 8 bases and 9 bases, with 23 bases remaining between them. The CDR3 DNA reads TGTGCCAGCTCCCCCGCCTCAGGAACCAGAGGGCCCCAGCATTTT. Protein: CASSPASGTRGPQHF.

The chain is built from TRBV7-8 and TRBJ1-5; possibly TRBD1 for D (6 bases). CDR1 and CDR2 from the germline V gene are SGHVS and FQNEAQ. The CDR3 runs 15 residues. Trimming stripped 1 base from V and 2 bases from J, with 9 bases between. The CDR3 protein is CASSLGSGGNQPQHF. DNA for the CDR3: TGTGCCAGCAGCTTAGGGTCAGGGGGCAATCAGCCCCAGCATTTT.

In regard to this clonotype: A read error may account for a junction end that differs from germline. This chain links TRBV20-1 with TRBJ1-1, with a weak D call TRBD1 (5 bases). Germline V gene data show CDR1 as DFQATT and CDR2 as SNEGSKA (reference sequence). The CDR3 is 13 residues long. CDR3 DNA sequence: TGCAGTGCCAGAGGGGTCCGGGGCACTGAAGCTTTCTTT. Residues: CSARGVRGTEAFF.

This chain links TRBV7-8 with TRBJ1-2, with D unresolved. This CDR3 comprises 15 residues. Germline CDR1 SGHVS, CDR2 FQNEAQ. V shed 1 base and J shed 3 bases, with 12 bases lying between them. CDR3 residues: CASSLVRDFYYGYTF. In DNA, the CDR3 is TGTGCCAGCAGCTTAGTCCGAGACTTTTACTATGGCTACACCTTC.

The V and J genes are TRBV12-3 or TRBV12-4 and TRBJ1-2, with 8 bases aligning to TRBD1. The CDR3 extends over 14 amino acids. Unmatched junction bases numbered 7, after V lost 6 bases and J lost 4 bases. CDR3 sequence: CASRMTGDSYGYTF. CDR3 sequence (DNA): TGTGCCAGCAGAATGACAGGGGATTCCTATGGCTACACCTTC.

This CDR3 is CASSVLGSEKLFF. The DNA for the CDR3 is TGTGCCAGCAGCGTATTGGGGTCTGAAAAACTGTTTTTT. This sequence joins TRBV9 and TRBJ1-4; D is ambiguous. In germline, CDR1 is SGDLS, CDR2 YYNGEE. The CDR3 runs 13 residues. Trimming stripped 1 base from V and 7 bases from J, with 8 bases between.

The table lists this clonotype with a few counts. The CDR3 region is CASSTQTGSAGETQYF. Written as DNA, the CDR3 is TGTGCCAGCAGCACACAGACAGGGTCAGCCGGAGAGACCCAGTACTTC. The chain joins TRBV7-8 to TRBJ2-5, with 7 bases that match TRBD1. CDR1 is SGHVS and CDR2 is FQNEAQ in the germline V gene. CDR3 length: 16 amino acids. V lost 5 bases and J lost 4; bases outside the gene matches: 13.

This chain joins TRBV11-2 and TRBJ1-6; D is possibly TRBD1 (6 bases). Germline V gene sequence: CDR1 SGHAT, CDR2 FQNNGV. With 3 bases removed from V and 10 bases from J, the gap between germline ends came to 13 bases. This CDR3 is built from 14 residues. This CDR3 reads CASSLGRGLSPLHF. As DNA, the CDR3 is TGTGCCAGCAGCTTGGGCAGGGGTCTGTCACCCCTCCACTTT.

The rearrangement uses TRBV13 and TRBJ1-1, with D hard to call. Trimming removed 5 bases from V and 5 bases from J, with 12 bases in between. The CDR3 contains 13 residues. From germline, CDR1 is PRHDT and CDR2 FYEKMQ (reference sequence). The DNA of the CDR3 is TGTGCCAGCAGCCCCCCCCGAGGGACTGAAGCTTTCTTT. This gives the protein CASSPPRGTEAFF.